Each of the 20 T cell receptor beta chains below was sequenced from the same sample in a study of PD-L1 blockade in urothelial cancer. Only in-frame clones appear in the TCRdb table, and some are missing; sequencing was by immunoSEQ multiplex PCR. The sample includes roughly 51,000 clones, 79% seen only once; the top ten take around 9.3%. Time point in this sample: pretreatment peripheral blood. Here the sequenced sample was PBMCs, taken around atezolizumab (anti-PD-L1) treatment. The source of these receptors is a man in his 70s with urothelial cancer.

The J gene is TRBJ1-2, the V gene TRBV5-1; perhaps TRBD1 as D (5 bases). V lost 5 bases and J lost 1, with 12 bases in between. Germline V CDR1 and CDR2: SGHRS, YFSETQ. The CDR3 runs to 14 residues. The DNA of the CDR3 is TGCGCCAGCAGTCAGGGCAGCAATAACTATGGCTACACCTTC. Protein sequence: CASSQGSNNYGYTF.

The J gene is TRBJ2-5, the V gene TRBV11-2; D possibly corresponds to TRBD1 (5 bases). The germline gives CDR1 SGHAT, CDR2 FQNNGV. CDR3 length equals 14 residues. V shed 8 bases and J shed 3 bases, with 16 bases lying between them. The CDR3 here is CASGHSGLEETQYF. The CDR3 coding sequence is TGTGCCAGCGGACATTCCGGGTTAGAAGAGACCCAGTACTTC.

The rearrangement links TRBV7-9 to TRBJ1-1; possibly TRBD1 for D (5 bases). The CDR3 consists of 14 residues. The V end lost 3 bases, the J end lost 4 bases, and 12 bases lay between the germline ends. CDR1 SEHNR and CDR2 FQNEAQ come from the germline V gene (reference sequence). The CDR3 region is CASSFMRGGTEAFF. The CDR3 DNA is TGTGCCAGCAGCTTCATGAGGGGAGGCACTGAAGCTTTCTTT.

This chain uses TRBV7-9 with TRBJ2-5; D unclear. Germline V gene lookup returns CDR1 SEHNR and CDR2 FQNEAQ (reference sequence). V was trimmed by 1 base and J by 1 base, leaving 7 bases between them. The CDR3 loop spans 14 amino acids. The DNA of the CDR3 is TGTGCCAGCAGCTTAGGCGGCAGCCAAGAGACCCAGTACTTC. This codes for CASSLGGSQETQYF.

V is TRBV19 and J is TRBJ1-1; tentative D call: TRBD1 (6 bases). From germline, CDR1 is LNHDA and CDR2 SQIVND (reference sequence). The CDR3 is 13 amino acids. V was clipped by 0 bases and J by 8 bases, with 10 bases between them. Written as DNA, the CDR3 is TGTGCCAGTAGTATAGAAAGGGGGAAGGAAGCTTTCTTT. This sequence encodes CASSIERGKEAFF.

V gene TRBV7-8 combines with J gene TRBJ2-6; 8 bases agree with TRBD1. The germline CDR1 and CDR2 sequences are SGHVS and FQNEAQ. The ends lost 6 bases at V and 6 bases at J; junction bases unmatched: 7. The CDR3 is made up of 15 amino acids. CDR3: CASSLGQGSANVLTF. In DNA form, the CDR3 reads TGTGCCAGCAGTCTAGGACAGGGTTCGGCCAACGTCCTGACTTTC. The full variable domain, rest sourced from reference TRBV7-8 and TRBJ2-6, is GAGVSQSPRYKVAKRGQDVALRCDPISGHVSLFWYQQALGQGPEFLTYFQNEAQLDKSGLPSDRFFAERPEGSVSTLKIQRTQQEDSAVYLCASSLGQGSANVLTFGAGSRLTVL.

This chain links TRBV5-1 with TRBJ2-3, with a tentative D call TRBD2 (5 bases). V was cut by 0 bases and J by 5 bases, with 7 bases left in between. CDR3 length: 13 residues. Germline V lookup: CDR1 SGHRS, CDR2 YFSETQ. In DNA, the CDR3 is TGCGCCAGCAGCTTGGTTCGGGGAGATACGCAGTATTTT. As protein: CASSLVRGDTQYF.

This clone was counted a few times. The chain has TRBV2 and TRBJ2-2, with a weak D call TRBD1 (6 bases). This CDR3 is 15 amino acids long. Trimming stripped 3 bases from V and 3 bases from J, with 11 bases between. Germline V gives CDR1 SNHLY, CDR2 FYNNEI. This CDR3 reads CASSENRADTGELFF. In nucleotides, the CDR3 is TGTGCCAGCAGTGAGAACAGGGCGGACACCGGGGAGCTGTTTTTT.

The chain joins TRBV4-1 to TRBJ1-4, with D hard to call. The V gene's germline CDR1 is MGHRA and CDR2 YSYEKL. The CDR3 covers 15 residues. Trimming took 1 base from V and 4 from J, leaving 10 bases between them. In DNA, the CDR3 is TGCGCCAGCAGCCAAGGCGTGGGCGATAATGAAAAACTGTTTTTT. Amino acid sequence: CASSQGVGDNEKLFF.

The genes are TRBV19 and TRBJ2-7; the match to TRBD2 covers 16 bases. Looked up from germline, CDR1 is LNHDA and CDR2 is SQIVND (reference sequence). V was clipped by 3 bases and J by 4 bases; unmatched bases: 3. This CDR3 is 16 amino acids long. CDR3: CASSMVGLAGGYEQYF. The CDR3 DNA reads TGTGCCAGTAGTATGGTGGGACTAGCGGGAGGGTACGAGCAGTACTTC.

For the CDR3, the DNA is TGTGCCAGCAGTTACCTTTCCACAGGGGGAGCGGCTGAGCAGTTCTTC. The encoded protein is CASSYLSTGGAAEQFF. The chain uses TRBV6-6 and TRBJ2-1; 8 bases map to TRBD1. Germline V gene lookup returns CDR1 MNHNY and CDR2 SVGAGI (reference sequence). The CDR3 has 16 residues. The J segment lost 9 bases and the V segment lost 2 bases, leaving 12 bases of the junction unmatched.

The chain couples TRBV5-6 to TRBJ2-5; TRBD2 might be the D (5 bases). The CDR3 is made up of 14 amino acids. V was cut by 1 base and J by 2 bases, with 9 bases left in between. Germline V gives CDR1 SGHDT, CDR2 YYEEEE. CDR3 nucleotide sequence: TGTGCCAGCAGCTTGACGCCGGGACAAGAGACCCAGTACTTC. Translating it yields CASSLTPGQETQYF.

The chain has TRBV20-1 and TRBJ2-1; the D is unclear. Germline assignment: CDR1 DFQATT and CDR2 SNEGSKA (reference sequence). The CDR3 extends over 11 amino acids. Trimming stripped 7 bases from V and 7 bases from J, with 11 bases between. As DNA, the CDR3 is TGCAGTGGAGGTAGTCTGAATGAGCAGTTCTTC. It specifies CSGGSLNEQFF.

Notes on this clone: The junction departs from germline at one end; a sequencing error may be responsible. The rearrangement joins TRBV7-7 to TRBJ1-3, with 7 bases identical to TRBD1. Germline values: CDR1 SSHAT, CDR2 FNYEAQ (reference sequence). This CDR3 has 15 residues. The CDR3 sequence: CASSPGTDSGNTIYF. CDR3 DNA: TGTGCTAGCAGCCCCGGGACAGACTCTGGAAACACCATATATTTT.

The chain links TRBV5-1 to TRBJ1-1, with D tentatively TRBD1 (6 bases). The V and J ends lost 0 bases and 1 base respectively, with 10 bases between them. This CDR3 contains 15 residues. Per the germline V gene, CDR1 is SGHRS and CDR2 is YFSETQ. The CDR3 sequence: CASSLVVGGNTEAFF. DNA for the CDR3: TGCGCCAGCAGCTTGGTGGTAGGGGGGAACACTGAAGCTTTCTTT.

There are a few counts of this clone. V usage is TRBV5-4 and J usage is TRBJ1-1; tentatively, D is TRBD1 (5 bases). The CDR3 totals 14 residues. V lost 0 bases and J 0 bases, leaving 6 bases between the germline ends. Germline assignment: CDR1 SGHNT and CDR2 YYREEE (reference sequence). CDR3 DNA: TGTGCCAGCAGCTTGGCAGGGATGAACACTGAAGCTTTCTTT. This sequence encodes CASSLAGMNTEAFF.

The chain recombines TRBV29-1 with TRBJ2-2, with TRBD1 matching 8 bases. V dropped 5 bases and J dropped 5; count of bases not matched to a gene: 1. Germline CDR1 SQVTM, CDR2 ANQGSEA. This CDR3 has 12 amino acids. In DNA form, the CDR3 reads TGCAGCGTTACAGGGGGAACCGGGGAGCTGTTTTTT. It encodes CSVTGGTGELFF.

The CDR3 DNA sequence: TGCGCCAGCAGCGGGGGGACCCGGGGAACTGAAGCTTTCTTT. This gives the protein CASSGGTRGTEAFF. The V call is TRBV5-1, the J call TRBJ1-1, with TRBD1 as a possible D gene (5 bases). Trimming removed 4 bases at V and 5 bases at J, with 15 bases between. This CDR3 is 14 amino acids long. Germline V gene data show CDR1 as SGHRS and CDR2 as YFSETQ.

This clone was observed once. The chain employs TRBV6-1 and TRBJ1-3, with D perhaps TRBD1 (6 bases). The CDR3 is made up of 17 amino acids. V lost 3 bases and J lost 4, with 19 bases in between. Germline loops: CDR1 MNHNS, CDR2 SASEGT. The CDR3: CASSDQSWTVDGNTIYF. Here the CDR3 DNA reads TGTGCCAGCAGTGATCAAAGTTGGACAGTGGACGGAAACACCATATATTTT.

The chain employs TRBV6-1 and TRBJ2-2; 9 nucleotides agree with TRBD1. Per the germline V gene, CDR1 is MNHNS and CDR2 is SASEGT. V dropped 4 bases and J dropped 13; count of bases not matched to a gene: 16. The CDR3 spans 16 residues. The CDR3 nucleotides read TGTGCCAGCAGTGCTCGGACAGGGGACCTTCTGAGGGGGCTGTTTTTT. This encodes CASSARTGDLLRGLFF.